Below are 10 T cell receptor beta chains sequenced from a single sample in a study of cytomegalovirus exposure and HLA in healthy donors. Vbeta (60) and Jbeta (13) primers were used in the PCR. Sequenced by immunoSEQ multiplex PCR; TCRdb stores in-frame clones only, minus some. The top ten clones hold around 2.8% of a sample with 200,000 to 250,000 clones, 70% to 80% of them seen once. Sequenced sample: PBMCs. The source of these receptors is an older woman in good health and CMV-seropositive.

The rearrangement joins TRBV30 to TRBJ2-7; TRBD2 matches 13 bases. This CDR3 has 13 amino acids. Losses at the gene ends were 3 bases for V and 5 bases for J; bases not matched to a gene: 1. Per the germline V gene, CDR1 is GTSNPN and CDR2 is SVGIG (reference sequence). The CDR3 DNA reads TGTGCCTGGAGACTAGCGGGGGGGCACGAGCAGTACTTC. It yields the protein CAWRLAGGHEQYF.

This clone appeared once. This chain joins TRBV6-1 and TRBJ1-5, with a tentative D call TRBD1 (5 bases). CDR3 length: 14 residues. V was trimmed by 5 bases and J by 0 bases, leaving 8 bases between them. The germline V gene has CDR1 MNHNS and CDR2 SASEGT. The CDR3 DNA is TGTGCCAGCAGTAGGCAGGGTAGCAATCAGCCCCAGCATTTT. This codes for CASSRQGSNQPQHF.

This clone was counted once. The J gene is TRBJ2-2, the V gene TRBV10-3, with TRBD1 matching over 10 bases. V gave up 5 bases and J gave up 3 bases; unmatched junction bases: 3. In germline, CDR1 is ENHRY, CDR2 SYGVKD. The CDR3 loop spans 15 amino acids. This CDR3 reads CAISRQGADTGELFF. CDR3 in DNA: TGTGCCATCAGTCGACAGGGGGCGGACACCGGGGAGCTGTTTTTT.

The J gene is TRBJ2-7, the V gene TRBV9; 10 bases match TRBD2. Germline V gene data show CDR1 as SGDLS and CDR2 as YYNGEE. This CDR3 is 16 amino acids long. The trim removed 3 bases at V and 5 bases at J, leaving 11 bases unmatched. CDR3 DNA: TGTGCCAGCAGCGCTCGACTAGCGGGCGGACTCCACGAGCAGTACTTC. Translating gives CASSARLAGGLHEQYF.

The V and J genes are TRBV11-3 and TRBJ2-2, with D hard to call. V was shortened by 6 bases and J by 8 bases, with 10 bases between the two germline ends. Looked up from germline, CDR1 is SGHNT and CDR2 is YENEEA. The CDR3 extends over 12 amino acids. As DNA, the CDR3 is TGTGCCAGCAGAGGAGTTTCGGGGGAGCTGTTTTTT. Its protein product is CASRGVSGELFF.

The chain couples TRBV11-3 to TRBJ2-1; perhaps TRBD2 as D (5 bases). CDR1 is SGHNT and CDR2 is YENEEA in the germline V gene. Trimming took off 2 bases at V and 4 bases at J, with 6 bases between the two ends. The CDR3 is made up of 13 amino acids. The CDR3 DNA is TGTGCCAGCAGCTTAACGGGATACAATGAGCAGTTCTTC. This encodes CASSLTGYNEQFF.

The V and J genes are TRBV28 and TRBJ2-4, with TRBD1 as a possible D gene (6 bases). There are 14 residues in the CDR3. V lost 8 bases, J lost 9 bases, and 20 bases lay in between. CDR1 is MDHEN and CDR2 is SYDVKM in the germline V gene. CDR3 nucleotide sequence: TGTGCCAGCGGAGAACCAAACAGGGTAGGCATTCAGTACTTC. Protein sequence: CASGEPNRVGIQYF.

This chain uses TRBV30 with TRBJ2-7, with 8 bases that match TRBD1. V gave up 4 bases and J gave up 3 bases; unmatched junction bases: 8. The CDR3 consists of 14 residues. In germline, CDR1 is GTSNPN, CDR2 SVGIG (reference sequence). DNA for the CDR3: TGTGCCTGGACCGGACAGGGAAGGATCTACGAGCAGTACTTC. Its protein product is CAWTGQGRIYEQYF.

This clone was observed a few times. This chain connects TRBV19 to TRBJ2-5, with TRBD1 matching 9 bases. The assigned J gene may be wrong: the sequence end matches TRBJ2-7 better. This CDR3 has 15 residues. Germline CDR1 is LNHDA and CDR2 is SQIVND (reference sequence). In DNA, the CDR3 is TGTGCCAGTAGTTTAGGACAGGGGAGGGCCTACGAGCAGTACTTC. The encoded protein is CASSLGQGRAYEQYF.

The table lists this clone with a count of one. The CDR3 region has the DNA TGCAGCGTTGAAGATATCGCCGGGGAGCTGTTTTTT. This encodes CSVEDIAGELFF. The gene calls are TRBV29-1 and TRBJ2-2, with D hard to call. The CDR3 has 12 amino acids. Germline CDR1 and CDR2: SQVTM and ANQGSEA. With 0 bases removed from V and 6 bases from J, the gap between germline ends came to 5 bases.